Shown below are 11 T cell receptor beta chains from a single sample sequenced in a study of PD-L1 blockade in urothelial cancer. Some clones are missing from TCRdb's copy, which holds only in-frame ones; the method was immunoSEQ multiplex PCR. The sample lists more than 75,000 clones, roughly 90% occurring once. The sample was PBMCs, taken around atezolizumab (anti-PD-L1) treatment. These receptors originate from a man in his 60s with urothelial cancer.

CDR3 in DNA: TGTGCCACCAGCAGACTCGAGGGACAGGGCCGGGAGACCCAGTACTTC. This encodes CATSRLEGQGRETQYF. This sequence joins TRBV15 and TRBJ2-5, with 9 bases identical to TRBD1. V shed 2 bases and J 5 bases; nucleotides not matched to a gene: 9. The germline gives CDR1 LNHNV, CDR2 YYDKDF (reference sequence). The CDR3 is 16 residues long.

The table lists this clone with a few counts. J is TRBJ1-1 and V is TRBV2; tentatively, D is TRBD1 (6 bases). Germline lookup yields CDR1 SNHLY and CDR2 FYNNEI. Trimming left V 0 bases short and J 6 bases short, with 11 bases between. This CDR3 is built from 14 residues. DNA of the CDR3: TGTGCCAGCAGTGAAGCGACAGGCTCGGCTGAAGCTTTCTTT. Translation: CASSEATGSAEAFF.

The rearrangement links TRBV27 to TRBJ2-5, with 11 bases matching TRBD2. Trimming took 2 bases from V and 6 from J; bases not matched to a gene: 5. The CDR3 is 15 amino acids. Germline assignment: CDR1 MNHEY and CDR2 SMNVEV (reference sequence). The CDR3 is CASSLGLAGGQTQYF. CDR3 coding DNA: TGTGCCAGCAGTTTAGGGCTAGCGGGGGGACAGACCCAGTACTTC.

The J gene is TRBJ2-5, the V gene TRBV7-3; tentatively, D is TRBD2 (5 bases). V dropped 5 bases and J dropped 5 bases, with 12 bases sitting between them. This CDR3 region has 13 residues. Germline CDR1 and CDR2: SGHTA and FQGTGA. The CDR3 region has the DNA TGTGCCAGCAGCCCCGGGAAGCGGGAGACCCAGTACTTC. Its protein product is CASSPGKRETQYF.

V is TRBV5-4 and J is TRBJ2-7; D perhaps matches TRBD2 (5 bases). V lost 4 bases and J lost 5, with 13 bases in between. Germline CDR1 reads SGHNT; CDR2 reads YYREEE (reference sequence). The CDR3 totals 13 residues. CDR3 coding DNA: TGTGCCAGCAGCCCAAACCCTAGCAACGAGCAGTACTTC. Amino acids: CASSPNPSNEQYF.

The chain joins TRBV5-6 to TRBJ2-1, with D perhaps matching TRBD2 (5 bases). CDR1 SGHDT and CDR2 YYEEEE come from the germline V gene. Trimming shortened V by 3 bases and J by 6 bases, and 16 bases separated the two germline ends. This CDR3 is built from 15 residues. CDR3 in DNA: TGTGCCAGCAGCTCCACTAGGAGTTCCGTCAATGAGCAGTTCTTC. Encoded protein: CASSSTRSSVNEQFF. The full variable domain, its missing parts supplied by reference TRBV5-6 and TRBJ2-1, is DAGVTQSPTHLIKTRGQQVTLRCSPKSGHDTVSWYQQALGQGPQFIFQYYEEEERQRGNFPDRFSGHQFPNYSSELNVNALLLGDSALYLCASSSTRSSVNEQFFGPGTRLTVL.

This clone was counted a single time. The gene calls are TRBV11-2 and TRBJ2-5; 10 bases line up with TRBD2. This CDR3 is 15 amino acids long. Germline loops: CDR1 SGHAT, CDR2 FQNNGV. J was trimmed by 3 bases and V by 2 bases; bases with no gene match: 3. The DNA of the CDR3 is TGTGCCAGCAGCTTAAGGACTAGCGGAGAAGAGACCCAGTACTTC. This encodes CASSLRTSGEETQYF.

The rearrangement links TRBV4-3 to TRBJ1-4; 8 bases match TRBD1. J lost 3 bases, V lost 0 bases, and 0 bases had no gene match. Germline CDR1 is LGHNA and CDR2 is YSLEER. This CDR3 is built from 15 residues. This CDR3 is CASSQDRGPNEKLFF. As DNA, the CDR3 is TGCGCCAGCAGCCAAGACAGGGGGCCTAATGAAAAACTGTTTTTT.

The rearrangement uses TRBV30 and TRBJ2-3, with 9 positions matching TRBD1. The CDR3 runs 17 residues. Germline values: CDR1 GTSNPN, CDR2 SVGIG (reference sequence). The trim removed 3 bases at V and 5 bases at J, leaving 15 bases unmatched. The CDR3 reads CAWSPAPGQGLGDTQYF. CDR3 bases: TGTGCCTGGAGCCCGGCGCCGGGACAGGGTTTGGGAGATACGCAGTATTTT.

This chain links TRBV7-8 with TRBJ2-1; D gene unclear. Germline CDR1 and CDR2: SGHVS and FQNEAQ. Trimming removed 2 bases at V and 10 bases at J, with 9 bases between. This CDR3 has 12 residues. CDR3 nucleotides: TGTGCCAGCAGCTTAACTCTAAGAGAGCAGTTCTTC. Its translation: CASSLTLREQFF. The whole variable domain, filled in from reference TRBV7-8 and TRBJ2-1, reads GAGVSQSPRYKVAKRGQDVALRCDPISGHVSLFWYQQALGQGPEFLTYFQNEAQLDKSGLPSDRFFAERPEGSVSTLKIQRTQQEDSAVYLCASSLTLREQFFGPGTRLTVL.

The chain is built from TRBV7-9 and TRBJ2-1; TRBD2 is a possible D gene (6 bases). The germline CDR1 and CDR2 sequences are SEHNR and FQNEAQ (reference sequence). The length of the CDR3 is 14 residues. Trimming left V 5 bases short and J 7 bases short, with 15 bases between. CDR3 loop: CASSQRAVGNEQFF. The CDR3 nucleotides are TGTGCCAGCAGCCAGCGGGCAGTGGGGAATGAGCAGTTCTTC.